This entry lists 2 T cell receptor beta chains sequenced from one sample in a study of vaccination and CD4 T cells after COVID-19. TCRdb analysed the PCR reads with MiXCR anew, one entry per CDR3 protein. This table has under 20,000 distinct CDR3 sequences, approximately 59% appearing once. This sample comprised CD4+ T cells from blood, obtained before SARS-CoV-2 vaccination. These receptors all stem from a human donor who had recovered from COVID-19.

In this sample, this clonotype turned up a few times. The genes are TRBV24-1 and TRBJ1-5; a weak D match, TRBD1 (6 bases). The CDR3 is 14 amino acids. V was clipped by 5 bases and J by 9 bases, with 16 bases between them. Germline loops: CDR1 KGHDR, CDR2 SFDVKD. The CDR3 DNA reads as TGTGCCACCAGTGCAGGGGCAGCCTTCAGGCCCCAGCATTTT. This codes for CATSAGAAFRPQHF.

The chain links TRBV20-1 to TRBJ2-1; the D gene could be TRBD1 or TRBD2 (5 bases each). The CDR3 contains 15 residues. Germline V gene lookup returns CDR1 DFQATT and CDR2 SNEGSKA (reference sequence). V was trimmed by 4 bases and J by 6 bases, leaving 19 bases between them. The CDR3 sequence: CSANDGGQGRNEQFF. CDR3 coding DNA: TGCAGTGCTAACGATGGCGGGCAGGGCCGCAATGAGCAGTTCTTC.